A single sample gave rise to the 29 T cell receptor beta chains below, sequenced in a study of blood T cell repertoires in COVID-19. Repertoires were generated with immunoSEQ multiplex PCR, while TCRdb's copy carries only in-frame clones and drops some. The table has some 280,000 clones, around 91% seen once. Sequencing input: peripheral blood. Every receptor here comes from a woman aged 55-70 years with acute or convalescent COVID-19.

The chain has TRBV28 and TRBJ2-5, with TRBD1 matching over 7 bases. Trimming took 3 bases from V and 4 from J; bases not matched to a gene: 5. Germline values: CDR1 MDHEN, CDR2 SYDVKM. CDR3 length: 14 residues. CDR3 bases: TGTGCCAGCAGTTTGCCACAGGGGAGAGAGACCCAGTACTTC. Protein: CASSLPQGRETQYF.

Only one count was recorded for this clone. The rearrangement uses TRBV18 and TRBJ1-1; TRBD1 aligns across 7 bases. This CDR3 is 14 amino acids long. Germline V gene data show CDR1 as KGHSH and CDR2 as LQKENI. J gave up 7 bases and V 3 bases, and 8 bases lay outside the gene matches. CDR3 residues: CASSPFPGGGEAFF. As DNA, the CDR3 is TGTGCCAGCTCACCCTTCCCAGGGGGTGGTGAAGCTTTCTTT.

This sequence joins TRBV10-1 and TRBJ1-4; maybe TRBD1 (5 bases). V was trimmed by 2 bases and J by 6 bases, leaving 25 bases between them. The CDR3 runs 19 residues. CDR1 and CDR2 from the germline V gene are WNHNN and SYGVQD (reference sequence). The CDR3 loop reads CASSERSQGCRWVDEKLFF. CDR3 coding DNA: TGCGCCAGCAGTGAGAGGTCCCAGGGTTGCAGGTGGGTGGATGAAAAACTGTTTTTT.

This chain links TRBV29-1 with TRBJ2-7; D is possibly TRBD1 (5 bases). There are 13 residues in the CDR3. Germline V gene lookup returns CDR1 SQVTM and CDR2 ANQGSEA. The V and J ends lost 0 bases and 6 bases respectively, with 12 bases between them. CDR3 DNA sequence: TGCAGCGTTGAAGATGGGGCCAGTTTCGAGCAGTACTTC. Translated: CSVEDGASFEQYF.

The rearrangement uses TRBV7-3 and TRBJ1-1; 8 bases map to TRBD1. CDR1 is SGHTA and CDR2 is FQGTGA in the germline V gene. The CDR3 sequence is 14 residues long. The junction had 4 bases not matched to a gene; V was cut back by 5 bases and J by 2 bases. The CDR3 is CASSPGQGNTEAFF. CDR3 DNA: TGTGCCAGCAGCCCCGGACAGGGTAACACTGAAGCTTTCTTT.

This chain links TRBV18 with TRBJ1-5; no definite D call. Germline CDR1 reads KGHSH; CDR2 reads LQKENI. The CDR3 totals 12 residues. V was shortened by 3 bases and J by 11 bases, with 11 bases between the two germline ends. The CDR3 coding sequence is TGTGCCAGCTCACCTACACCGAATACCCAGCATTTT. It is translated as CASSPTPNTQHF.

The rearrangement links TRBV18 to TRBJ1-4, with D possibly being TRBD1 (5 bases). The germline CDR1 and CDR2 sequences are KGHSH and LQKENI. The CDR3 length is 14 residues. V gave up 2 bases and J gave up 8 bases, with 12 bases separating them. The CDR3 region has the DNA TGTGCCAGCTCACCAGGGGCCTTAAGAGAAAAACTGTTTTTT. Amino acids: CASSPGALREKLFF. The full variable domain, rest sourced from reference TRBV18 and TRBJ1-4, is NAGVMQNPRHLVRRRGQEARLRCSPMKGHSHVYWYRQLPEEGLKFMVYLQKENIIDESGMPKERFSAEFPKEGPSILRIQQVVRGDSAAYFCASSPGALREKLFFGSGTQLSVL.

The rearrangement joins TRBV28 to TRBJ1-1, with 9 bases fitting TRBD1. The ends lost 6 bases at V and 0 bases at J; junction bases unmatched: 11. This CDR3 comprises 17 residues. The germline V gene has CDR1 MDHEN and CDR2 SYDVKM. The CDR3 nucleotides are TGTGCCAGCAGCCTAATTGGGACAGGGTTTTTGAACACTGAAGCTTTCTTT. Residues: CASSLIGTGFLNTEAFF.

The rearrangement uses TRBV28 and TRBJ2-6, with D maybe TRBD2 (6 bases). The length of the CDR3 is 15 residues. Germline CDR1 MDHEN, CDR2 SYDVKM. Trimming left V 3 bases short and J 3 bases short, with 9 bases between. In DNA, the CDR3 is TGTGCCAGCAGTTTGCGGGGCGATGGGGCCAACGTCCTGACTTTC. Its translation is CASSLRGDGANVLTF. Using reference TRBV28 and TRBJ2-6 for the parts outside the CDR3, the full variable domain is DVKVTQSSRYLVKRTGEKVFLECVQDMDHENMFWYRQDPGLGLRLIYFSYDVKMKEKGDIPEGYSVSREKKERFSLILESASTNQTSMYLCASSLRGDGANVLTFGAGSRLTVL.

J is TRBJ1-1 and V is TRBV20-1; D is possibly TRBD1 (6 bases). Germline V lookup: CDR1 DFQATT, CDR2 SNEGSKA (reference sequence). V lost 3 bases and J 9 bases, leaving 17 bases between the germline ends. The CDR3 length is 13 residues. The CDR3 nucleotides are TGCAGTGCTAGTTACACAGGGTCGGCTAAAGCTTTCTTT. Its translation is CSASYTGSAKAFF.

V and J are TRBV7-8 and TRBJ1-1, with a possible D match to TRBD1 (5 bases). CDR1 SGHVS and CDR2 FQNEAQ come from the germline V gene. The CDR3 has 14 residues. V was shortened by 3 bases and J by 5 bases, with 13 bases between the two germline ends. DNA of the CDR3: TGTGCCAGCAGCTTCGGGAGGGGTAGAACTGAAGCTTTCTTT. It encodes CASSFGRGRTEAFF.

V usage is TRBV29-1 and J usage is TRBJ2-1; 10 nucleotides line up with TRBD2. Per germline, CDR1 SQVTM and CDR2 ANQGSEA. This CDR3 spans 15 amino acids. The V gene end was trimmed by 6 bases and the J gene end by 4 bases; junction bases not matched to a gene: 9. The CDR3 protein is CSVATGTSAYNEQFF. In DNA form, the CDR3 reads TGCAGCGTAGCCACCGGGACTAGCGCATACAATGAGCAGTTCTTC.

The V call is TRBV5-1, the J call TRBJ1-2; TRBD1 agrees at 8 bases. This CDR3 has 15 amino acids. Germline lookup yields CDR1 SGHRS and CDR2 YFSETQ. J lost 5 bases, V lost 4 bases, and 10 bases had no gene match. CDR3 DNA sequence: TGCGCCAGCAGCCCGGACAGGGTGAGGATTTATGGCTACACCTTC. Protein: CASSPDRVRIYGYTF.

The J gene is TRBJ2-5, the V gene TRBV14; the match to TRBD2 covers 10 bases. The CDR3 is made up of 16 amino acids. Trimming removed 4 bases from V and 2 bases from J; junction bases left unmatched: 7. Germline V lookup: CDR1 SGHDN, CDR2 FVKESK. DNA for the CDR3: TGTGCCAGCAGCCCTCTAGCGGGAGATTCACAAGAGACCCAGTACTTC. It encodes CASSPLAGDSQETQYF.

V gene TRBV6-2 or TRBV6-3 combines with J gene TRBJ2-5; maybe TRBD2 (6 bases). The germline V gene encodes CDR1 MNHEY and CDR2 SVGEGT. Trimming left V 0 bases short and J 5 bases short, with 16 bases between. The CDR3 contains 16 residues. The CDR3 protein is CASSYSSRERFETQYF. As DNA, the CDR3 is TGTGCCAGCAGTTACTCGTCCCGGGAGAGGTTTGAGACCCAGTACTTC.

This sequence joins TRBV7-8 and TRBJ1-3; 8 nucleotides line up with TRBD1. This CDR3 spans 16 amino acids. CDR1 is SGHVS and CDR2 is FQNEAQ in the germline V gene. With V trimmed by 4 bases and J by 4 bases, 9 bases remained unmatched. The CDR3 protein is CASSYRDRSLGNTIYF. The DNA for the CDR3 is TGTGCCAGCAGCTACCGGGACAGGAGCCTCGGAAACACCATATATTTT.

As DNA, the CDR3 is TGTGCCAGCTCACCCCAAGCAATTCGGGGATCTAATGAAAAACTGTTTTTT. Translated, it gives CASSPQAIRGSNEKLFF. The V call is TRBV18, the J call TRBJ1-4; D is unresolved. The germline CDR1 and CDR2 sequences are KGHSH and LQKENI. V lost 3 bases, J lost 3 bases, and 17 bases lay in between. The CDR3 is 17 residues long. The full variable domain, completed using reference TRBV18 and TRBJ1-4, is NAGVMQNPRHLVRRRGQEARLRCSPMKGHSHVYWYRQLPEEGLKFMVYLQKENIIDESGMPKERFSAEFPKEGPSILRIQQVVRGDSAAYFCASSPQAIRGSNEKLFFGSGTQLSVL.

This clone was recorded only once. The chain links TRBV29-1 to TRBJ2-2; maybe TRBD1 (5 bases). This CDR3 is 14 amino acids long. Germline loops: CDR1 SQVTM, CDR2 ANQGSEA. The ends were cut back, 7 bases at V and 5 bases at J, with 17 bases in the middle. CDR3 in DNA: TGCAGCGCAAAGGGGCAGACCCAGACCGGGGAGCTGTTTTTT. It specifies CSAKGQTQTGELFF.

The gene calls are TRBV5-5 and TRBJ2-7; TRBD1 is a possible D gene (8 bases). Germline V lookup: CDR1 SGHKS, CDR2 YYEKEE (reference sequence). Trimming took off 2 bases at V and 4 bases at J, with 13 bases between the two ends. The CDR3 has 14 residues. CDR3 in amino acids: CASSLTGGEYEQYF. The CDR3 nucleotides read TGTGCCAGCAGCTTAACAGGGGGGGAATACGAGCAGTACTTC.

The chain carries TRBV7-2 and TRBJ1-5; no clear D gene. Per germline, CDR1 SGHTA and CDR2 FQGNSA. V lost 5 bases to trimming and J lost 0 bases, with 11 bases between them. This CDR3 has 15 residues. The CDR3 spells CASSPEGGSNQPQHF. CDR3 nucleotide sequence: TGTGCCAGCAGCCCGGAGGGAGGTAGCAATCAGCCCCAGCATTTT.

V gene TRBV18 combines with J gene TRBJ1-4; D is unresolved. Germline values: CDR1 KGHSH, CDR2 LQKENI. The CDR3 runs to 15 residues. Trimming stripped 2 bases from V and 0 bases from J, with 7 bases between. Here the CDR3 reads CASSPTVATNEKLFF. DNA for the CDR3: TGTGCCAGCTCACCAACGGTGGCAACTAATGAAAAACTGTTTTTT.

This chain connects TRBV7-9 to TRBJ2-3, with 15 bases that match TRBD2. Germline CDR1 is SEHNR and CDR2 is FQNEAQ (reference sequence). The CDR3 has 16 amino acids. V lost 5 bases and J lost 4; bases outside the gene matches: 4. CDR3 nucleotides: TGTGCCAGCAGCCTGGGACTAGCGGGGGGCGCAGATACGCAGTATTTT. Its protein is CASSLGLAGGADTQYF.

This rearrangement joins TRBV30 to TRBJ1-2, with a weak D call TRBD1 (5 bases). The V gene's germline CDR1 is GTSNPN and CDR2 SVGIG (reference sequence). Trimming stripped 4 bases from V and 2 bases from J, with 14 bases between. CDR3 size: 14 residues. In DNA, the CDR3 is TGTGCCTGGATGGTCCGCCGACAGAACTATGGCTACACCTTC. Encoded protein: CAWMVRRQNYGYTF.

The rearrangement links TRBV6-2 or TRBV6-3 to TRBJ2-3; 15 bases agree with TRBD2. This CDR3 has 16 residues. Germline V gene data show CDR1 as MNHEY and CDR2 as SVGEGT. Trimming cost V 6 bases and J 4 bases; bases outside gene matches: 5. CDR3 protein: CASSGLAGGLADTQYF. In DNA form, the CDR3 reads TGTGCCAGCAGCGGACTAGCGGGGGGGTTGGCAGATACGCAGTATTTT.

The chain employs TRBV7-2 and TRBJ1-2, with TRBD1 identical over 8 bases. Germline-derived CDR1 and CDR2 are SGHTA and FQGNSA. Trimming at V came to 2 bases and at J to 0 bases, leaving 11 bases not matched to a gene. This CDR3 is built from 18 residues. DNA of the CDR3: TGTGCCAGCAGCTTAACAGGGGGTTCCGAAAGAACTAACTATGGCTACACCTTC. Protein sequence: CASSLTGGSERTNYGYTF.

The J gene is TRBJ1-5, the V gene TRBV27; 8 bases align to TRBD1. The trim removed 0 bases at V and 9 bases at J, leaving 16 bases unmatched. Germline V gene data show CDR1 as MNHEY and CDR2 as SMNVEV (reference sequence). CDR3 length: 18 amino acids. DNA of the CDR3: TGTGCCAGCAGTTTATCCCGTCCGGGACAGGTACCAAATAGGCCCCAGCATTTT. It specifies CASSLSRPGQVPNRPQHF.

The chain carries TRBV28 and TRBJ2-1, with a possible D match to TRBD1 (6 bases). V was clipped by 3 bases and J by 0 bases, with 9 bases between them. This CDR3 has 15 amino acids. The germline CDR1 and CDR2 sequences are MDHEN and SYDVKM. CDR3 DNA: TGTGCCAGCAGTTTCTCGACAGGCTCCTACAATGAGCAGTTCTTC. It translates to CASSFSTGSYNEQFF.

The chain couples TRBV9 to TRBJ1-6, with D uncertain. This CDR3 is built from 15 residues. Germline loops: CDR1 SGDLS, CDR2 YYNGEE. Trimming pared 0 bases from V and 4 bases from J, leaving 8 bases between. The CDR3 nucleotides are TGTGCCAGCAGCGTAGAGGAGAGATATAATTCACCCCTCCACTTT. Protein sequence: CASSVEERYNSPLHF.

This clone was seen only once. This chain links TRBV24-1 with TRBJ2-7; a weak D match, TRBD1 (6 bases). Trimming stripped 0 bases from V and 4 bases from J, with 12 bases between. Per germline, CDR1 KGHDR and CDR2 SFDVKD. The CDR3 runs to 15 residues. CDR3 sequence reads: CATSDLQGTRYEQYF. CDR3 DNA: TGTGCCACCAGTGATTTGCAGGGGACAAGATACGAGCAGTACTTC.